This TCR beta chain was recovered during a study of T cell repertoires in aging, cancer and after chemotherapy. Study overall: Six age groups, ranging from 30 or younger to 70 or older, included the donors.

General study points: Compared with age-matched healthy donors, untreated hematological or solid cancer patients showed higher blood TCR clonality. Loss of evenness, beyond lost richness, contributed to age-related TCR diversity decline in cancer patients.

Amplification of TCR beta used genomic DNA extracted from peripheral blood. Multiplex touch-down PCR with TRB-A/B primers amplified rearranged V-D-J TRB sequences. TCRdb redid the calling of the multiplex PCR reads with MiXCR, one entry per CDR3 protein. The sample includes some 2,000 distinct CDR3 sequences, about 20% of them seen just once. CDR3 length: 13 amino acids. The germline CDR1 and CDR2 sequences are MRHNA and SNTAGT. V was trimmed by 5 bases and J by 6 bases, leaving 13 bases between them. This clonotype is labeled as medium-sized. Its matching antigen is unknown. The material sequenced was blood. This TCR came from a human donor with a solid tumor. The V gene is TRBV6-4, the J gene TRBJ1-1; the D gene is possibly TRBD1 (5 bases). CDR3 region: CASSLGVGAEAFF. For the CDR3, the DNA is TGTGCCAGCAGTTTGGGGGTTGGAGCTGAAGCTTTCTTT.